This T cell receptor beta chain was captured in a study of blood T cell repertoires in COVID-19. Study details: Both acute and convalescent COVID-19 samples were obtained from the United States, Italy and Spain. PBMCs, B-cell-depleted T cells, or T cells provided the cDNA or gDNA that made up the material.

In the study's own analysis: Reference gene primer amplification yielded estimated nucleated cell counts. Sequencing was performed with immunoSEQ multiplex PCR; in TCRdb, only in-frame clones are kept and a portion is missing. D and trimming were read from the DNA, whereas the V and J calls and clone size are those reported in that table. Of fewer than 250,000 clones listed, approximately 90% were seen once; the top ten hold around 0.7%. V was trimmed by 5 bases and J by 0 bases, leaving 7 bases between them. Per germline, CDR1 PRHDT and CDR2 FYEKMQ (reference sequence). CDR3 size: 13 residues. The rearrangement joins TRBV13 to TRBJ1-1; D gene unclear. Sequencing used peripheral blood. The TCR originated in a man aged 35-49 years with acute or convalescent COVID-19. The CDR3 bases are TGTGCCAGCAGCATCCCTATGAACACTGAAGCTTTCTTT. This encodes CASSIPMNTEAFF.